Listed below are T cell receptor beta chains from one sample, sequenced in a study of regulatory T cells in long-lasting Graves disease. TCRdb recomputed calls from the multiplex PCR reads with MiXCR, one row per CDR3 protein. The sample has over 650,000 distinct CDR3 sequences; about 32% are singletons. This material consisted of peripheral blood mononuclear cells (PBMCs), taken when the disease was refractory, from a patient treated with antithyroid drugs. The source of these receptors is a female donor with Graves disease. CDR3s include the opening cysteine and the closing phenylalanine or tryptophan. D genes are given only for firm matches. Clone sizes are given selectively: once, few, many, or a class where the clone is expanded.

>.|.|TRBJ1-1|TRBV19|14
CASPRLRIPTEAFF
TGTGCCTCCCCCAGACTCCGGATACCCACTGAAGCTTTCTTT
>few|TRBD2|TRBJ2-5|TRBV19|16
CASSMLAGGASETQYF
TGTGCCAGTAGTATGCTAGCGGGAGGTGCGTCGGAGACCCAGTACTTC
>.|TRBD1|TRBJ1-2|TRBV9|14
CASSVEDGQGPGTF
TGTGCCAGCAGCGTAGAGGACGGACAGGGGCCTGGCACCTTC
>.|.|TRBJ1-6|TRBV7-3|15
CASSAGTWGNSPLHF
TGTGCCAGCAGCGCTGGGACATGGGGAAATTCACCCCTCCACTTT
>few|TRBD1|TRBJ1-2|TRBV9|16
CASSVATDRGGYGYTF
TGTGCCAGCAGCGTAGCCACGGACAGGGGCGGCTATGGCTACACCTTC
>.|.|TRBJ1-2|TRBV19|19
CASSQTPGTSVWVIYGYTF
TGTGCCAGTAGCCAAACGCCCGGGACGTCGGTATGGGTTATATATGGCTACACCTTC
>few|.|TRBJ1-5|TRBV11-2|15
CASSAPGDLNQPQHF
TGTGCCAGCAGCGCACCAGGGGACCTTAATCAGCCCCAGCATTTT
>.|.|TRBJ1-4|TRBV6-1|15
CASRKAQGSNEKLFF
TGTGCCAGCAGAAAAGCCCAGGGATCTAATGAAAAACTGTTTTTT
>.|.|TRBJ1-1|TRBV19|15
CASISPAQRNTEAFF
TGTGCCAGTATTTCCCCCGCGCAGAGGAACACTGAAGCTTTCTTT
>.|.|TRBJ1-2|TRBV27|20
CASSSTRGMKGRILNYGYTF
TGTGCCAGCAGCTCTACCCGGGGTATGAAGGGGAGGATCCTTAACTATGGCTACACCTTC
>.|TRBD2|TRBJ2-7|TRBV28|16
CASSPSPPSGIYEQYF
TGTGCCAGCAGTCCCAGTCCCCCTAGCGGGATCTACGAGCAGTACTTC
>.|.|TRBJ2-6|TRBV9|15
CASSVAHAGANVLTF
TGTGCCAGCAGCGTAGCCCACGCTGGGGCCAACGTCCTGACTTTC
>.|.|TRBJ2-7|TRBV13|14
CASSFLDLGREQYF
TGTGCCAGCAGCTTTCTCGACCTCGGCCGCGAGCAGTACTTC
>.|.|TRBJ2-2|TRBV7-3|17
CASNPPAGWGNTGELFF
TGTGCCAGCAACCCTCCGGCCGGTTGGGGCAACACCGGGGAGCTGTTTTTT
>few|.|TRBJ2-7|TRBV19|14
CASSSWEVSYEQYF
TGTGCCAGTAGTTCTTGGGAGGTTTCCTACGAGCAGTACTTC
>.|.|TRBJ1-3|TRBV12-3/TRBV12-4|15
CASSFWSGAGNTIYF
TGTGCCAGCAGTTTTTGGTCAGGGGCTGGAAACACCATATATTTT
>.|TRBD2|TRBJ2-1|TRBV19|18
CASSGAVSGRGLGNEQFF
TGTGCCAGTAGTGGGGCGGTTAGCGGGAGGGGCTTAGGCAATGAGCAGTTCTTC
>.|TRBD1|TRBJ1-1|TRBV28|15
CASSLMDRVNTEAFF
TGTGCCAGCAGTTTAATGGACAGGGTGAACACTGAAGCTTTCTTT
>few|.|TRBJ1-2|TRBV5-1|13
CASSQGLPRGYTF
TGCGCCAGCAGCCAAGGCCTCCCGAGGGGCTACACCTTC
>.|.|TRBJ1-6|TRBV29-1|13
CSAQRGGNSPLHF
TGCAGCGCCCAGCGCGGAGGGAATTCACCCCTCCACTTT
>.|TRBD1|TRBJ1-2|TRBV7-3|19
CASSLKIRWGQEGNYGYTF
TGTGCCAGCAGCTTAAAAATTCGGTGGGGACAGGAGGGAAACTATGGCTACACCTTC
>many|.|TRBJ1-2|TRBV2|14
CASLQAQGHYGYTF
TGTGCCAGCTTACAGGCCCAGGGACATTATGGCTACACCTTC
>.|.|TRBJ1-1|TRBV30|12
CAWRGDETEAFF
TGTGCCTGGAGAGGGGATGAGACTGAAGCTTTCTTT
>.|TRBD1|TRBJ2-7|TRBV5-1|15
CASSPPGTGGYEQYF
TGCGCCAGCAGCCCTCCCGGGACAGGGGGATACGAGCAGTACTTC
>.|TRBD1|TRBJ2-2|TRBV5-1|16
CASSPTGTVSFGELFF
TGCGCCAGCAGCCCCACCGGGACAGTCTCTTTCGGGGAGCTGTTTTTT
>.|.|TRBJ1-5|TRBV7-9|12
CASSLFSLAQHF
TGTGCCAGCAGCTTGTTCTCTCTTGCCCAGCATTTT
>many|.|TRBJ1-1|TRBV2|16
CASSERGRGTNTEAFF
TGTGCCAGCAGTGAACGGGGTCGAGGGACGAACACTGAAGCTTTCTTT
>.|TRBD1|TRBJ2-7|TRBV5-1|12
CASRTGDYEQYF
TGCGCCAGCAGGACAGGGGACTACGAGCAGTACTTC
>few|.|TRBJ1-2|TRBV7-8|16
CASSLALGSGAYGYTF
TGTGCCAGCAGCTTAGCCCTGGGTTCAGGGGCGTATGGCTACACCTTC
>.|.|TRBJ1-2|TRBV4-3|16
CASSQNPQGSRYGYTF
TGCGCCAGCAGCCAAAACCCCCAAGGATCGCGCTATGGCTACACCTTC
>few|.|TRBJ1-4|TRBV19|14
CASRPFGGDGKLFF
TGTGCCAGTAGGCCATTCGGTGGTGATGGAAAACTGTTTTTT
>.|.|TRBJ1-5|TRBV27|13
CASSIHSNQPQHF
TGTGCCAGCAGTATTCATAGCAATCAGCCCCAGCATTTT
>.|.|TRBJ2-5|TRBV5-1|15
CASSLADSPSETQYF
TGCGCCAGCAGCTTGGCCGACAGTCCCAGCGAGACCCAGTACTTC
>many|.|TRBJ1-5|TRBV2|12
CASTRVNQPQHF
TGTGCCAGCACAAGGGTCAATCAGCCCCAGCATTTT